Below are 23 T cell receptor beta chains sequenced from a single sample in a study of shared clonotypes between healthy human individuals. Only in-frame clones appear in the TCRdb table, and some are missing; sequencing was by immunoSEQ multiplex PCR. The sample yields 950,000 to 1,300,000 clones, about 70% seen once. Sequences were obtained from memory CD4+ T cells sorted from blood. The subset is: CD45RA-negative fraction. These receptors all come from a man younger than 35 in good health.

This chain joins TRBV19 and TRBJ1-4; possible D gene TRBD1, 6 bases. The CDR3 spans 15 residues. In germline, CDR1 is LNHDA, CDR2 SQIVND (reference sequence). V was trimmed by 5 bases and J by 5 bases, leaving 15 bases between them. The CDR3 DNA reads TGTGCCAGTAGTTATTCAGGGGTCAACAATGAAAAACTGTTTTTT. Translation: CASSYSGVNNEKLFF.

The V and J genes are TRBV11-1 and TRBJ1-1, with D maybe TRBD1 (5 bases). Trimming stripped 5 bases from V and 6 bases from J, with 10 bases between. CDR3 length: 12 residues. Germline V gives CDR1 SGHAT, CDR2 FQDESV (reference sequence). The CDR3: CASSPWGSEAFF. In DNA, the CDR3 is TGTGCCAGCAGCCCTTGGGGGTCTGAAGCTTTCTTT.

The chain combines TRBV5-4 with TRBJ1-2, with 8 bases lining up with TRBD1. V dropped 5 bases and J dropped 2; count of bases not matched to a gene: 8. The CDR3 consists of 15 residues. Germline V gene data show CDR1 as SGHNT and CDR2 as YYREEE (reference sequence). The CDR3 here is CASSSGQVPNYGYTF. DNA of the CDR3: TGTGCCAGCAGTTCGGGACAGGTGCCCAACTATGGCTACACCTTC.

The chain employs TRBV5-4 and TRBJ2-7, with 7 bases matching TRBD1. The CDR3 loop spans 13 amino acids. Germline CDR1 SGHNT, CDR2 YYREEE (reference sequence). V lost 2 bases and J lost 5; bases outside the gene matches: 4. CDR3 sequence (DNA): TGTGCCAGCAGCTTCGAACAGGGGAACGAGCAGTACTTC. Amino acid sequence: CASSFEQGNEQYF.

The V gene is TRBV4-1, the J gene TRBJ2-2; possibly TRBD1 for D (5 bases). This CDR3 comprises 14 residues. Germline values: CDR1 MGHRA, CDR2 YSYEKL. Trimming cost V 8 bases and J 4 bases, with 14 bases left between them. Written as DNA, the CDR3 is TGCGCCAGCCGATTAGTGGGGCGCACCGGGGAGCTGTTTTTT. This translates into CASRLVGRTGELFF.

The table lists this clone with a count of one. This chain connects TRBV11-3 to TRBJ2-3, with a weak D call TRBD2 (6 bases). The V end lost 2 bases, the J end lost 3 bases, and 6 bases lay between the germline ends. The CDR3 contains 13 residues. CDR1 and CDR2 from the germline V gene are SGHNT and YENEEA. CDR3 DNA sequence: TGTGCCAGCAGCTTAAGCGGGACAGATACGCAGTATTTT. It translates to CASSLSGTDTQYF. The whole variable domain, remainder taken from reference TRBV11-3 and TRBJ2-3, is EAGVVQSPRYKIIEKKQPVAFWCNPISGHNTLYWYLQNLGQGPELLIRYENEEAVDDSQLPKDRFSAERLKGVDSTLKIQPAELGDSAVYLCASSLSGTDTQYFGPGTRLTVL.

The sample holds one count of this clone. This chain uses TRBV7-2 with TRBJ2-1, with D possibly matching TRBD2 (6 bases). CDR1 is SGHTA, CDR2 FQGNSA, per germline. The CDR3 has 15 amino acids. Trimming cost V 2 bases and J 2 bases, with 10 bases left between them. The CDR3 nucleotides are TGTGCCAGCAGCTTAACGGGAGTCGCCTACAATGAGCAGTTCTTC. Amino acid sequence: CASSLTGVAYNEQFF.

The J gene is TRBJ2-5, the V gene TRBV18, with TRBD1 matching 9 bases. CDR1 KGHSH and CDR2 LQKENI come from the germline V gene. The CDR3 covers 13 residues. V lost 1 base and J lost 11; bases outside the gene matches: 5. In DNA, the CDR3 is TGTGCCAGCTCACCACGACAGGGGGAAGAGCAGTACTTC. Amino acids: CASSPRQGEEQYF.

The genes are TRBV10-3 and TRBJ2-1; D is unresolved. Germline assignment: CDR1 ENHRY and CDR2 SYGVKD. V lost 2 bases, J lost 8 bases, and 10 bases lay in between. The CDR3 totals 13 residues. CDR3 nucleotide sequence: TGTGCCATCAGTGAGATGCACGGCTATGAGCAGTTCTTC. This codes for CAISEMHGYEQFF.

The chain links TRBV30 to TRBJ2-5, with D tentatively TRBD2 (5 bases). This CDR3 comprises 12 residues. Germline lookup yields CDR1 GTSNPN and CDR2 SVGIG (reference sequence). V was clipped by 3 bases and J by 4 bases, with 9 bases between them. The CDR3 DNA reads as TGTGCCTGGAGAGCGGCGCGAGAGACCCAGTACTTC. Amino acids: CAWRAARETQYF. The whole variable domain, remainder taken from reference TRBV30 and TRBJ2-5, is SQTIHQWPATLVQPVGSPLSLECTVEGTSNPNLYWYRQAAGRGLQLLFYSVGIGQISSEVPQNLSASRPQDRQFILSSKKLLLSDSGFYLCAWRAARETQYFGPGTRLLVL.

The J gene is TRBJ2-3, the V gene TRBV5-5; D gene unclear. Germline V gene data show CDR1 as SGHKS and CDR2 as YYEKEE (reference sequence). The CDR3 is 15 amino acids. V gave up 3 bases and J gave up 2 bases, with 13 bases separating them. Here the CDR3 DNA reads TGTGCCAGCAGCTATCGGGTCAGCTCCACAGATACGCAGTATTTT. Encoded protein: CASSYRVSSTDTQYF.

The chain has TRBV18 and TRBJ2-5, with TRBD2 as a possible D gene (7 bases). V lost 3 bases, J lost 5 bases, and 16 bases lay in between. The CDR3 sequence is 15 residues long. The germline gives CDR1 KGHSH, CDR2 LQKENI. The CDR3 DNA reads TGTGCCAGCTCACCCCCTGGCAGGGGAGGGGAGACCCAGTACTTC. Protein product: CASSPPGRGGETQYF. The whole variable domain, remainder taken from reference TRBV18 and TRBJ2-5, is NAGVMQNPRHLVRRRGQEARLRCSPMKGHSHVYWYRQLPEEGLKFMVYLQKENIIDESGMPKERFSAEFPKEGPSILRIQQVVRGDSAAYFCASSPPGRGGETQYFGPGTRLLVL.

The J gene is TRBJ2-5, the V gene TRBV5-6; 7 nucleotides align to TRBD1. V gave up 4 bases and J gave up 2 bases; unmatched junction bases: 8. The CDR3 sequence is 15 residues long. Germline assignment: CDR1 SGHDT and CDR2 YYEEEE. CDR3 loop: CASSPGTVIQETQYF. In nucleotides, the CDR3 is TGTGCCAGCAGCCCTGGGACAGTTATTCAAGAGACCCAGTACTTC.

The chain combines TRBV30 with TRBJ2-7; TRBD1 matches at 7 bases. This CDR3 spans 14 amino acids. Germline CDR1 is GTSNPN and CDR2 is SVGIG (reference sequence). Trimming cost V 2 bases and J 3 bases; bases outside gene matches: 7. CDR3 loop: CAWSPGQLYYEQYF. The CDR3 nucleotides read TGTGCCTGGAGTCCGGGACAGCTATACTACGAGCAGTACTTC.

The chain has TRBV7-2 and TRBJ2-1; 8 nucleotides align to TRBD1. This CDR3 has 13 amino acids. In germline, CDR1 is SGHTA, CDR2 FQGNSA. The V and J ends lost 9 bases and 6 bases, in that order; junction bases with no gene match: 7. CDR3 loop: CARGQGQSNEQFF. As DNA, the CDR3 is TGTGCCAGAGGACAGGGACAGTCCAATGAGCAGTTCTTC.

There are many counts of this clone. The chain links TRBV4-2 to TRBJ2-6, with 7 bases that match TRBD1. From germline, CDR1 is LGHNA and CDR2 YNFKEQ. This CDR3 spans 16 amino acids. V gave up 7 bases and J gave up 0 bases; unmatched junction bases: 6. The CDR3 region has the DNA TGTGCCAGCACCACAGGGGCACTCTCTGGGGCCAACGTCCTGACTTTC. Translating it yields CASTTGALSGANVLTF.

With regard to this clone: Within the sample, other DNA sequences also encode this same CDR3. V and J are TRBV28 and TRBJ1-4; D is possibly TRBD1 (5 bases). The germline V gene has CDR1 MDHEN and CDR2 SYDVKM. The CDR3 is 14 residues long. The germline V and J ends were trimmed by 3 bases and 5 bases, with 10 bases remaining between them. The CDR3, as DNA: TGTGCCAGCAGTTTGCGGGGGGTAAATGAAAAACTGTTTTTT. As protein: CASSLRGVNEKLFF.

The chain employs TRBV7-6 and TRBJ1-3; 8 nucleotides match TRBD1. This CDR3 spans 18 amino acids. CDR1 SGHVS and CDR2 FNYEAQ come from the germline V gene. V shed 1 base and J 4 bases; nucleotides not matched to a gene: 12. CDR3 sequence reads: CASSLEDRVYPTGNTIYF. The CDR3 coding sequence is TGTGCCAGCAGCTTAGAGGACAGGGTCTACCCTACGGGAAACACCATATATTTT. Filled out from reference TRBV7-6 and TRBJ1-3, the complete variable domain reads GAGVSQSPRYKVTKRGQDVALRCDPISGHVSLYWYRQALGQGPEFLTYFNYEAQQDKSGLPNDRFSAERPEGSISTLTIQRTEQRDSAMYRCASSLEDRVYPTGNTIYFGEGSWLTVV.

The chain is built from TRBV7-3 and TRBJ2-7; the D gene is possibly TRBD2 (5 bases). Between the trimmed V and J ends, which lost 2 bases and 1 base, there was a span of 9 bases. Germline-derived CDR1 and CDR2 are SGHTA and FQGTGA. This CDR3 contains 14 residues. In DNA, the CDR3 is TGTGCCAGCAGCTTAGGAGGCCAGTCCTACGAGCAGTACTTC. It encodes CASSLGGQSYEQYF.

The J gene is TRBJ2-3, the V gene TRBV18, with D uncertain. Germline V CDR1 and CDR2: KGHSH, LQKENI. V gave up 4 bases and J gave up 3 bases, with 8 bases separating them. This CDR3 has 13 residues. The CDR3: CASSRAGTDTQYF. As DNA, the CDR3 is TGTGCCAGCTCACGCGCAGGAACAGATACGCAGTATTTT.

CDR3 sequence reads: CASSSTVASVDSNQPQHF. The DNA for the CDR3 is TGTGCCAGCAGCTCCACAGTGGCGTCAGTTGATAGCAATCAGCCCCAGCATTTT. J is TRBJ1-5 and V is TRBV11-2; D not certain. Trimming stripped 4 bases from V and 0 bases from J, with 19 bases between. CDR1 is SGHAT and CDR2 is FQNNGV in the germline V gene. This CDR3 is 18 amino acids long.

The chain couples TRBV30 to TRBJ2-2; 9 bases line up with TRBD1. Losses at the gene ends were 4 bases for V and 8 bases for J; bases not matched to a gene: 14. This CDR3 region has 16 residues. CDR1 GTSNPN and CDR2 SVGIG come from the germline V gene (reference sequence). This chain's CDR3 is CAWTAPGTGTRGELFF. Written as DNA, the CDR3 is TGTGCCTGGACCGCCCCCGGGACAGGGACTCGAGGGGAGCTGTTTTTT.

This clone was detected many times. The chain has TRBV6-1 and TRBJ2-2; TRBD1 matches 8 bases. Germline values: CDR1 MNHNS, CDR2 SASEGT. The V segment lost 4 bases and the J segment 6 bases; nucleotides outside the gene matches: 4. The CDR3 covers 14 residues. The CDR3 DNA reads as TGTGCCAGCAGTGCCTCGACAGGGGCCGGGGAGCTGTTTTTT. It yields the protein CASSASTGAGELFF.